Following are 15 T cell receptor beta chains from one sample sequenced in a study of identical twins (dated by TCRdb to about 2016). The method behind the library was 5' RACE. The instrument was an Illumina HiSeq 2000. Through fastp at Q25 and MiXCR, TCRdb rebuilt clones from the public reads, retaining in-frame beta chains. Rows are unified per CDR3 protein, each entry keeping the most common DNA and genes. The sample table contains about 520,000 distinct CDR3 sequences; only one count was recorded for roughly 21% of them. About 0.91% of the sample is held by the ten biggest clonotypes. These same records also appear under a second study, on T cells expressing NK-cell markers.

The sample comprised CD4+ T cells sorted from blood. These receptors were collected from a woman aged 18-30 years in good health.

This chain connects TRBV12-3 or TRBV12-4 to TRBJ1-2; D possibly corresponds to TRBD1 (5 bases). V lost 3 bases, J lost 5 bases, and 19 bases lay in between. CDR3 size: 16 residues. The CDR3, as DNA: TGTGCCAGCAGTTTTGGTCTCGGGGCATTGGGGTATGGCTACACCTTC. Translated, it gives CASSFGLGALGYGYTF.

The chain has TRBV6-2 or TRBV6-3 and TRBJ1-2; D remains ambiguous. V lost 8 bases, J lost 4 bases, and 14 bases lay in between. There are 13 residues in the CDR3. CDR1 MNHEY and CDR2 SVGEGT come from the germline V gene. The CDR3 nucleotides read TGTGCCAGCCAGACCGAGAGGCTCTATGGCTACACCTTC. As protein: CASQTERLYGYTF.

This sequence joins TRBV20-1 and TRBJ1-1; D unresolved. The CDR3 is made up of 14 amino acids. V lost 2 bases to trimming and J lost 8 bases, with 18 bases between them. Germline V gene data show CDR1 as DFQATT and CDR2 as SNEGSKA (reference sequence). In DNA, the CDR3 is TGCAGTGCTAGACCGGGAAGTCCCGATGCCGAAGCTTTCTTT. Its protein product is CSARPGSPDAEAFF.

This clonotype was observed a few times. V is TRBV12-3 or TRBV12-4 and J is TRBJ2-3; the D call may be TRBD1 or TRBD2 (5 bases each). CDR3 length: 16 residues. V shed 7 bases and J shed 0 bases, with 17 bases lying between them. The chain's CDR3 is CASKIPLRDSTDTQYF. The CDR3 nucleotides are TGTGCCAGCAAAATTCCCCTTCGGGACAGCACAGATACGCAGTATTTT.

This clonotype turned up a few times. The CDR3 loop is CASSLAAGTDSYEQYF. CDR3 nucleotide sequence: TGTGCCAGCAGCTTAGCGGCGGGGACGGACTCGTACGAGCAGTACTTC. The chain recombines TRBV7-6 with TRBJ2-7, with TRBD2 as a possible D gene (6 bases). The CDR3 is made up of 16 amino acids. V was clipped by 0 bases and J by 4 bases, with 16 bases between them. CDR1 and CDR2 from the germline V gene are SGHVS and FNYEAQ.

The V gene is TRBV10-3, the J gene TRBJ2-1, with 8 bases identical to TRBD1. Germline V gene data show CDR1 as ENHRY and CDR2 as SYGVKD. The CDR3 length is 15 residues. The V and J ends lost 2 bases and 0 bases, in that order; junction bases with no gene match: 0. The CDR3 region is CAISEGQGSYNEQFF. Here the CDR3 DNA reads TGTGCCATCAGTGAGGGACAGGGCTCCTACAATGAGCAGTTCTTC.

The gene calls are TRBV6-1 and TRBJ2-5; tentatively, D is TRBD1 or TRBD2 (6 bases each). V lost 2 bases, J lost 7 bases, and 11 bases lay in between. Germline CDR1 is MNHNS and CDR2 is SASEGT. The CDR3 runs to 13 residues. CDR3 protein: CASSETGAGTQYF. The DNA for the CDR3 is TGTGCCAGCAGTGAAACGGGGGCGGGGACCCAGTACTTC.

The rearrangement uses TRBV20-1 and TRBJ2-1; a weak D match, TRBD1 (6 bases). Germline lookup yields CDR1 DFQATT and CDR2 SNEGSKA (reference sequence). The germline V and J ends were trimmed by 4 bases and 6 bases, with 22 bases remaining between them. This CDR3 region has 16 residues. The CDR3 here is CSATTRDIQGTNEQFF. The CDR3 coding sequence is TGCAGTGCTACCACCCGGGACATTCAAGGGACCAATGAGCAGTTCTTC.

The J gene is TRBJ2-1, the V gene TRBV12-3 or TRBV12-4; 9 bases align to TRBD2. The V and J ends lost 3 bases and 2 bases, in that order; junction bases with no gene match: 5. The CDR3 covers 16 residues. The CDR3, as DNA: TGTGCCAGCAGTTTCTACGGACTAGCGACCTACAATGAGCAGTTCTTC. Protein product: CASSFYGLATYNEQFF.

The V call is TRBV6-5, the J call TRBJ2-1, with D possibly being TRBD1 (5 bases). In germline, CDR1 is MNHEY, CDR2 SVGAGI. The V end was cut by 2 bases, the J end by 8 bases, with 16 bases between. The CDR3 sequence is 15 residues long. The CDR3 sequence is CASSYPVRRVDEQFF. For the CDR3, the DNA is TGTGCCAGCAGTTACCCCGTGCGCAGGGTCGATGAGCAGTTCTTC.

This clonotype came up a few times. This sequence joins TRBV20-1 and TRBJ1-3; D remains unclear. CDR1 and CDR2 from the germline V gene are DFQATT and SNEGSKA (reference sequence). The V gene lost 1 base and the J gene lost 1 base, with 8 bases spanning the gap. The CDR3 covers 14 residues. The CDR3 DNA follows: TGCAGTGCTAGAGCCGCGGATTCTGGAAACACCATATATTTT. Translated: CSARAADSGNTIYF.

The chain joins TRBV6-2 or TRBV6-3 to TRBJ2-5; 9 bases agree with TRBD2. Germline V gene data show CDR1 as MNHEY and CDR2 as SVGEGT. Trimming cost V 8 bases and J 5 bases; bases outside gene matches: 12. This CDR3 comprises 15 residues. In nucleotides, the CDR3 is TGTGCCAGCGTGACCGGGACTAGCATCCGGGAGACCCAGTACTTC. Protein sequence: CASVTGTSIRETQYF.

The table lists this clonotype with a few counts. The chain is built from TRBV6-2 or TRBV6-3 and TRBJ2-1, with unresolved D. V lost 5 bases and J lost 1, with 12 bases in between. The CDR3 is 15 residues long. CDR1 and CDR2 (germline): MNHEY, SVGEGT. In DNA, the CDR3 is TGTGCCAGCAGTGGTAGAACTCCTTCCTACAATGAGCAGTTCTTC. Its protein is CASSGRTPSYNEQFF.

The sample holds a few counts of this clonotype. The chain carries TRBV6-4 and TRBJ2-1, with 7 bases identical to TRBD2. The germline V gene encodes CDR1 MRHNA and CDR2 SNTAGT. J was trimmed by 9 bases and V by 2 bases; bases with no gene match: 13. The CDR3 sequence is 16 residues long. The CDR3 spells CASSDQMGLGGGEQFF. The CDR3 nucleotides read TGTGCCAGCAGTGACCAGATGGGCCTTGGGGGGGGTGAGCAGTTCTTC.

This chain joins TRBV11-3 and TRBJ1-2; D is possibly TRBD1 (5 bases). V was shortened by 4 bases and J by 4 bases, with 13 bases between the two germline ends. CDR1 is SGHNT and CDR2 is YENEEA in the germline V gene. This CDR3 spans 14 amino acids. In nucleotides, the CDR3 is TGTGCCAGCAGCTCAGTAGACAGTGGCTATGGCTACACCTTC. Its translation is CASSSVDSGYGYTF.